Shown below are 8 T cell receptor beta chains from a single sample sequenced in a study of blood T cell dynamics during melanoma immunotherapy. This sample's time point: pre-treatment baseline. Sequencing was performed with immunoSEQ multiplex PCR; in TCRdb, only in-frame clones are kept and a portion is missing. The table records 16,000 or so clones, about 83% of them present only once. This sample comprised blood, obtained from a patient treated with checkpoint blockade. These receptors came from a human donor with melanoma.

The chain carries TRBV18 and TRBJ2-2, with no clear D. This CDR3 is 13 amino acids long. V was shortened by 0 bases and J by 7 bases, with 6 bases between the two germline ends. CDR1 KGHSH and CDR2 LQKENI come from the germline V gene. The CDR3 DNA sequence: TGTGCCAGCTCACCACCTAAGGTCGGGGAGCTGTTTTTT. Translating it yields CASSPPKVGELFF.

This chain joins TRBV7-9 and TRBJ1-6; D not certain. This CDR3 comprises 16 residues. Between the trimmed V and J ends, which lost 8 bases and 8 bases, there was a span of 22 bases. Germline loops: CDR1 SEHNR, CDR2 FQNEAQ (reference sequence). CDR3 bases: TGTGCCAGCCTCAAAGCAGGTCCCTTAGTGGATTCACCCCTCCACTTT. Protein: CASLKAGPLVDSPLHF.

The chain has TRBV11-3 and TRBJ2-4; D tentatively fits TRBD1 or TRBD2 (7 bases each). Germline V lookup: CDR1 SGHNT, CDR2 YENEEA. This CDR3 has 13 residues. V was shortened by 5 bases and J by 8 bases, with 13 bases between the two germline ends. As DNA, the CDR3 is TGTGCCAGCAGCCGGCAGGGGGGGGACATTCAGTACTTC. Translation: CASSRQGGDIQYF.

CDR3 region: CASSSPSMRTQYF. Written as DNA, the CDR3 is TGTGCCAGCAGTTCCCCCAGCATGAGGACCCAGTACTTC. The chain couples TRBV27 to TRBJ2-5, with D unresolved. CDR1 and CDR2 from the germline V gene are MNHEY and SMNVEV (reference sequence). The length of the CDR3 is 13 residues. V was shortened by 4 bases and J by 7 bases, with 13 bases between the two germline ends.

This clone was observed a handful of times. The CDR3 DNA sequence: TGTGCCAGTAGTATCAGGGGAGGGACTGAAGCTTTCTTT. This codes for CASSIRGGTEAFF. This chain joins TRBV19 and TRBJ1-1; D perhaps matches TRBD1 (6 bases). The germline gives CDR1 LNHDA, CDR2 SQIVND (reference sequence). This CDR3 spans 13 amino acids. V was shortened by 3 bases and J by 5 bases, with 10 bases between the two germline ends.

This chain uses TRBV10-1 with TRBJ2-1; 9 nucleotides agree with TRBD2. Germline trimming cut 0 bases from V and 10 bases from J; bases unmatched to any gene: 10. Germline CDR1 reads WNHNN; CDR2 reads SYGVQD (reference sequence). This CDR3 is 16 amino acids long. The CDR3: CASSESKVRGGKEQFF. The CDR3 nucleotides are TGCGCCAGCAGTGAGTCGAAGGTGCGGGGGGGCAAAGAGCAGTTCTTC.

This clone was seen a single time. The chain recombines TRBV19 with TRBJ2-6; 8 positions agree with TRBD2. Trimming removed 6 bases from V and 2 bases from J; junction bases left unmatched: 6. CDR1 LNHDA and CDR2 SQIVND come from the germline V gene (reference sequence). The CDR3 is made up of 16 amino acids. The CDR3 region has the DNA TGTGCCAGTAGCCCCTCCGGGAGGGCTGGGGCCAACGTCCTGACTTTC. Protein product: CASSPSGRAGANVLTF.

The J gene is TRBJ2-7, the V gene TRBV5-5; TRBD1 or TRBD2 may be the D gene (5 bases each). This CDR3 has 16 residues. The V end was cut by 0 bases, the J end by 3 bases, with 16 bases between. Germline assignment: CDR1 SGHKS and CDR2 YYEKEE (reference sequence). CDR3 region: CASSLAPGTDHYEQYF. CDR3 nucleotides: TGTGCCAGCAGCTTGGCACCCGGGACGGATCACTACGAGCAGTACTTC.